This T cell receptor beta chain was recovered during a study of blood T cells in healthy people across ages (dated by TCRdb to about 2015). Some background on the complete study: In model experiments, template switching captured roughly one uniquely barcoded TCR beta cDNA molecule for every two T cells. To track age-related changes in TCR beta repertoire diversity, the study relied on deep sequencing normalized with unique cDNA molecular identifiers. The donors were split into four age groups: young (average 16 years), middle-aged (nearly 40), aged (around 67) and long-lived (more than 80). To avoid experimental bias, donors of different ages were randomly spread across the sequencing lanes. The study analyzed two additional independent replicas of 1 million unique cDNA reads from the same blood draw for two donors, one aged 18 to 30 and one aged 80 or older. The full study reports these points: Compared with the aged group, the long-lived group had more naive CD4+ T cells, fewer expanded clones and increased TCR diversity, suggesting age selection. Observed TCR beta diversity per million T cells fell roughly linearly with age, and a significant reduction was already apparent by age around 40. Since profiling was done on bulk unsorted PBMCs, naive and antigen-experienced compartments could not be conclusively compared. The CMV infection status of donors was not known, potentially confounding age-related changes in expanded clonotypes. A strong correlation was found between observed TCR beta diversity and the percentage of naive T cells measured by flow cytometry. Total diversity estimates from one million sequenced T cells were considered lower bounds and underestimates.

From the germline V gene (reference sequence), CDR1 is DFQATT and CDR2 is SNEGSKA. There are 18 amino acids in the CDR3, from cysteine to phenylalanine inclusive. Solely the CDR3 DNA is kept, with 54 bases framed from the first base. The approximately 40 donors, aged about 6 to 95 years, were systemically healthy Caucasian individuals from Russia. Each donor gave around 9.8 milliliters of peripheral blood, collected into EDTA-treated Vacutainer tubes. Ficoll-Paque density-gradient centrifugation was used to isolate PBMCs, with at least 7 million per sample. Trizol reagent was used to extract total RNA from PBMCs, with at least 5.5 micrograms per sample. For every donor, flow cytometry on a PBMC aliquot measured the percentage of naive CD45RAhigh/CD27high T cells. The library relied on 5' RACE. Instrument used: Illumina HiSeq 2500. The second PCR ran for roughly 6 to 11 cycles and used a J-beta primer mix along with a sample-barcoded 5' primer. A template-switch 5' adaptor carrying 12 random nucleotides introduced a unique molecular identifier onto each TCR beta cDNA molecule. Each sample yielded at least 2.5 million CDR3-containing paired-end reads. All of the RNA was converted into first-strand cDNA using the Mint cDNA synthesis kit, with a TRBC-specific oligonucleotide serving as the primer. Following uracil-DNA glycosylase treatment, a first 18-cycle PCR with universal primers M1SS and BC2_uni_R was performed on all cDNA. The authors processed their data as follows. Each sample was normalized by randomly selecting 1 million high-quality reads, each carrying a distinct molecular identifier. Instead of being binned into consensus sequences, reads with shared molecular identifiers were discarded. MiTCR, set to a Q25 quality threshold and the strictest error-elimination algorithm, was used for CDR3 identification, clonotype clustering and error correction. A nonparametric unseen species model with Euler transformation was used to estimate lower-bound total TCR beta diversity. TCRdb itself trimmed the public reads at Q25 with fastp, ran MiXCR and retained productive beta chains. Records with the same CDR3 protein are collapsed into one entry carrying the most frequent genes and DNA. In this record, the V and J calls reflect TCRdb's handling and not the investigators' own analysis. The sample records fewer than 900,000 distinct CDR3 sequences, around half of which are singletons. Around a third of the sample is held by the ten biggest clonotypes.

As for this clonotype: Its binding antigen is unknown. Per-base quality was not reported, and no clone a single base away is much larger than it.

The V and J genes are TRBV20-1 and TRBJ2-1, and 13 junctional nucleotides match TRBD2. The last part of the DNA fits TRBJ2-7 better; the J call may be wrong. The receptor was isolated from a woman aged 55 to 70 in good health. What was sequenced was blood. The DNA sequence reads TGCAGTGCTTTTCAGACTAGCGGGAGGACAAACTCCTACAATGAGCAGTACTTC. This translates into CSAFQTSGRTNSYNEQYF.